The clone carrying this TCR beta chain came up a few times. Its antigen remains unidentified. TCRdb analysed the reads with MiXCR anew, one entry per CDR3 protein. Found here are 100,000 to 150,000 distinct CDR3 sequences, over 25% of them singletons; the top ten hold 58%. This sample was taken from a study of T cell repertoires in cytomegalovirus infection. Study summary: CMV epitopes that were recently identified and HLA-C-restricted were used alongside well-studied HLA-B-restricted ones. Evidence of both CMV infection and a matching HLA type came from public TCR beta signatures. Study observations and caveats: Summed public TCR beta family frequency identified CMV carriers bearing the relevant HLA. Ex vivo, HLA-C-restricted CMV-specific TCR beta clonotypes prevailed over the rest of the response.

J was trimmed by 4 bases and V by 5 bases; bases with no gene match: 7. The CDR3 is 15 residues long. The source was CD8+ T cells from cultured PBMCs, collected from culture after CMV antigen stimulation. This chain connects TRBV12-3 or TRBV12-4 to TRBJ2-1; 8 positions match TRBD1. This clonotype originated in a human donor in good health (CMV status not recorded). Some clones in this sample may be carry-over from other donors' samples. CDR3 nucleotide sequence: TGTGCCAGCAGTGTGACAGGGGCCAAATACAATGAGCAGTTCTTC. It yields the protein CASSVTGAKYNEQFF.